This T cell receptor (beta chain) was documented in a study of blood T cell repertoires in COVID-19. About the study: Two negative PCRs, clearance, or symptom resolution had been documented for recovered Cohort 3 donors. COVID-19 samples collected from the United States, Italy and Spain covered acute and convalescent phases.

The CDR3 is 13 residues long. The V end lost 6 bases, the J end lost 4 bases, and 13 bases lay between the germline ends. Participants were aged about 18 to 100 years from 20 to 30 US areas. Cohort assignment relied on participant-reported clinical history. Sequencing was performed with immunoSEQ multiplex PCR; in TCRdb, only in-frame clones are kept and a portion is missing. This table holds approximately 200,000 clones, 80% to 90% found once. Sequencing input: PBMCs or T cells enriched from blood (not recorded which). The V call is TRBV12-3 or TRBV12-4, the J call TRBJ2-7; D unclear. This receptor was taken from a man younger than 40 in a cohort exposed to, infected with or recovered from COVID-19 (not recorded which). CDR3 sequence reads: CASSLGLPYEQYF. For the CDR3, the DNA is TGTGCCAGCAGCCTTGGGCTGCCATACGAGCAGTACTTC.